This T cell receptor beta chain was sequenced in a study of regulatory T cells in long-lasting Graves disease. Findings and caveats of the study: Lower TCR diversity was seen in persistent Graves' patients than in newly diagnosed ones.

The time point: persistent/refractory GD, antithyroid drugs over 5 years with positive TRAb. PBMCs were the source of the RNA used for TCR sequencing. This clonotype was detected many times. Its antigen is not known. Relying on iRepertoire HTBI primers and Arm-PCR of CDR3 regions, the team built TCR beta libraries. TCRdb independently ran MiXCR on the multiplex PCR reads; one entry per CDR3 protein. The sample consists of a few hundred thousand distinct CDR3 sequences, 20% to 30% of them appearing once. Sequencing used peripheral blood mononuclear cells (PBMCs), obtained when the disease was refractory, from a patient treated with antithyroid drugs. The receptor was isolated from a female donor with Graves disease.

Here the CDR3 DNA reads TGTGCCAGCAGTTTGTTCGAGATTCCCTACGAGCAGTACTTC. Protein sequence: CASSLFEIPYEQYF. V is TRBV6-5 and J is TRBJ2-7; D call uncertain. Germline-derived CDR1 and CDR2 are MNHEY and SVGAGI. The CDR3 contains 14 residues. The V end was cut by 4 bases, the J end by 2 bases, with 12 bases between.